The 18 T cell receptor beta chains reported below all come from one sample, sequenced in a study of T cell repertoires in cytomegalovirus infection. One entry per CDR3 protein results from TCRdb running MiXCR on the reads. The top ten hold around two fifths of the sample, which has around 500,000 distinct CDR3 sequences, more than 40% seen once. Antigen specificity for these receptors is unknown. The material was cultured PBMCs, obtained from culture after CMV antigen stimulation. All receptors derive from a human donor in good health (CMV status not recorded). Some clones in this sample may be carry-over from other donors' samples.

The V call is TRBV7-2, the J call TRBJ2-7; D may be TRBD1 (5 bases). Germline CDR1 SGHTA, CDR2 FQGNSA. The CDR3 contains 14 residues. Trimming pared 4 bases from V and 2 bases from J, leaving 12 bases between. CDR3 bases: TGTGCCAGCAGCTCAAGGGCAGGGACCTACGAGCAGTACTTC. It yields the protein CASSSRAGTYEQYF. Drawing the rest from reference TRBV7-2 and TRBJ2-7, the complete variable domain is GAGVSQSPSNKVTEKGKDVELRCDPISGHTALYWYRQSLGQGLEFLIYFQGNSAPDKSGLPSDRFSAERTGGSVSTLTIQRTQQEDSAVYLCASSSRAGTYEQYFGPGTRLTVT.

The CDR3 spells CASSLVRNSGNTIYF. CDR3 bases: TGTGCCAGCAGCTTAGTGCGGAACTCTGGAAACACCATATATTTT. The chain carries TRBV7-2 and TRBJ1-3; D call uncertain. CDR3 length equals 15 residues. Trimming stripped 1 base from V and 0 bases from J, with 7 bases between. The germline gives CDR1 SGHTA, CDR2 FQGNSA. Variable domain in full (rest from reference TRBV7-2 and TRBJ1-3): GAGVSQSPSNKVTEKGKDVELRCDPISGHTALYWYRQSLGQGLEFLIYFQGNSAPDKSGLPSDRFSAERTGGSVSTLTIQRTQQEDSAVYLCASSLVRNSGNTIYFGEGSWLTVV.

V is TRBV12-3 or TRBV12-4 and J is TRBJ2-2; the match to TRBD1 covers 9 bases. This CDR3 comprises 18 residues. The V segment lost 3 bases and the J segment 5 bases; nucleotides outside the gene matches: 13. CDR3 region: CASSFGTGGLRTTGELFF. DNA for the CDR3: TGTGCCAGCAGTTTCGGCACAGGGGGCCTCAGAACGACCGGGGAGCTGTTTTTT.

This clonotype was seen more than once but under ten times. The genes are TRBV7-2 and TRBJ2-6; 16 bases line up with TRBD2. Per germline, CDR1 SGHTA and CDR2 FQGNSA. V lost 4 bases to trimming and J lost 3 bases; unmatched junction nucleotides: 3. The CDR3 runs to 18 residues. The CDR3 region is CASSSGLAGGHGANVLTF. The CDR3 bases are TGTGCCAGCAGCTCGGGACTAGCGGGGGGGCATGGGGCCAACGTCCTGACTTTC. Based on the CDR3 plus reference TRBV7-2 and TRBJ2-6, the full variable domain is GAGVSQSPSNKVTEKGKDVELRCDPISGHTALYWYRQSLGQGLEFLIYFQGNSAPDKSGLPSDRFSAERTGGSVSTLTIQRTQQEDSAVYLCASSSGLAGGHGANVLTFGAGSRLTVL.

This clonotype was found once. This chain links TRBV5-1 with TRBJ2-7; D call uncertain. The CDR3 has 14 residues. Trimming took off 1 base at V and 0 bases at J, with 8 bases between the two ends. The germline CDR1 and CDR2 sequences are SGHRS and YFSETQ. The DNA of the CDR3 is TGCGCCAGCAGCTTGTGGGGTGACTCCTACGAGCAGTACTTC. Protein product: CASSLWGDSYEQYF.

The sample holds a few counts of this clonotype. This chain connects TRBV7-2 to TRBJ1-1; maybe TRBD1 (6 bases). Trimming took off 5 bases at V and 3 bases at J, with 13 bases between the two ends. The CDR3 totals 14 residues. Germline CDR1 SGHTA, CDR2 FQGNSA. CDR3: CASSPRDTYTEAFF. Here the CDR3 DNA reads TGTGCCAGCAGCCCCCGGGACACCTACACTGAAGCTTTCTTT.

The chain combines TRBV27 with TRBJ1-1; 8 bases fit TRBD1. From germline, CDR1 is MNHEY and CDR2 SMNVEV (reference sequence). V lost 2 bases, J lost 4 bases, and 6 bases stayed unmatched. The CDR3 is 15 amino acids. Here the CDR3 reads CASSLNPTGGTEAFF. CDR3 coding DNA: TGTGCCAGCAGTTTAAACCCCACAGGGGGCACTGAAGCTTTCTTT.

This clonotype was counted only a few times. This sequence joins TRBV7-2 and TRBJ1-1, with D perhaps matching TRBD1 (6 bases). The CDR3 spans 11 residues. The germline gives CDR1 SGHTA, CDR2 FQGNSA. V was shortened by 2 bases and J by 9 bases, with 7 bases between the two germline ends. Here the CDR3 reads CASSLTGKAFF. As DNA, the CDR3 is TGTGCCAGCAGCTTAACAGGGAAAGCTTTCTTT.

The rearrangement uses TRBV18 and TRBJ2-5; 10 nucleotides match TRBD2. J was trimmed by 5 bases and V by 6 bases; bases with no gene match: 3. The V gene's germline CDR1 is KGHSH and CDR2 LQKENI. This CDR3 is built from 13 residues. CDR3: CASSPGLAETQYF. The CDR3 DNA reads TGTGCCAGCTCCCCGGGACTAGCGGAGACCCAGTACTTC.

The V and J genes are TRBV7-2 and TRBJ2-2; a weak D match, TRBD1 (6 bases). Trimming took off 5 bases at V and 12 bases at J, with 22 bases between the two ends. Germline V CDR1 and CDR2: SGHTA, FQGNSA. CDR3 length: 15 residues. The CDR3 nucleotides read TGTGCCAGCAGCGACAGGAGACGGGTCGGGGAGCAGCTGTTTTTT. Translated: CASSDRRRVGEQLFF.

There are a few counts of this clonotype. The chain employs TRBV7-2 and TRBJ2-7; 8 positions match TRBD1. Per germline, CDR1 SGHTA and CDR2 FQGNSA. V was clipped by 5 bases and J by 5 bases; unmatched bases: 8. The CDR3 is 14 residues long. CDR3 nucleotides: TGTGCCAGCAGCCCGCGGACAGGGTTGGACGAGCAGTACTTC. This gives the protein CASSPRTGLDEQYF.

CDR3 residues: CASRYTTGPSYEQYF. In nucleotides, the CDR3 is TGTGCCAGCAGATACACCACGGGACCCTCCTACGAGCAGTACTTC. V and J are TRBV7-2 and TRBJ2-7; D is perhaps TRBD1 or TRBD2 (5 bases each). From germline, CDR1 is SGHTA and CDR2 FQGNSA. V was shortened by 6 bases and J by 0 bases, with 15 bases between the two germline ends. The CDR3 is 15 amino acids.

The chain has TRBV6-2 or TRBV6-3 and TRBJ2-3, with D unclear. Deletions cut 1 base from V and 5 bases from J, with 7 bases between. This CDR3 is 13 amino acids long. Germline V gene sequence: CDR1 MNHEY, CDR2 SVGEGT. The CDR3 sequence is CASSYWSGDTQYF. The CDR3 coding sequence is TGTGCCAGCAGTTACTGGTCCGGAGATACGCAGTATTTT.

The chain has TRBV24-1 and TRBJ2-6; tentatively, D is TRBD1 or TRBD2 (5 bases each). Trimming shortened V by 0 bases and J by 1 base, and 12 bases separated the two germline ends. The V gene's germline CDR1 is KGHDR and CDR2 SFDVKD. The CDR3 spans 18 residues. CDR3 in DNA: TGTGCCACCAGTGATTTGCGGGACCCCATTTCTGGGGCCAACGTCCTGACTTTC. Its protein product is CATSDLRDPISGANVLTF.

This clonotype was recorded once. The V and J genes are TRBV6-6 and TRBJ2-2; 11 nucleotides line up with TRBD2. The CDR3 loop spans 18 amino acids. The V segment lost 4 bases and the J segment 0 bases; nucleotides outside the gene matches: 7. The germline gives CDR1 MNHNY, CDR2 SVGAGI (reference sequence). CDR3 DNA: TGTGCCAGCAGTTTTCTAGCGGGGGGCATCGCGAACACCGGGGAGCTGTTTTTT. Its translation is CASSFLAGGIANTGELFF.

The chain links TRBV12-3 or TRBV12-4 to TRBJ2-7; unclear D gene. This CDR3 is 13 amino acids long. V was trimmed by 6 bases and J by 3 bases, leaving 12 bases between them. CDR3: CASSPGDVYEQYF. DNA for the CDR3: TGTGCCAGCAGCCCCGGAGATGTCTACGAGCAGTACTTC.

The rearrangement uses TRBV2 and TRBJ1-2; a possible D gene is TRBD1 (5 bases). Germline-derived CDR1 and CDR2 are SNHLY and FYNNEI. CDR3 length: 14 amino acids. Trimming took off 5 bases at V and 9 bases at J, with 19 bases between the two ends. The chain's CDR3 is CASSPTRGRIRYTF. The CDR3 DNA sequence: TGTGCCAGCAGTCCTACTCGGGGCCGTATTCGCTACACCTTC.

The V gene is TRBV25-1, the J gene TRBJ2-2, with 11 bases identical to TRBD2. With V trimmed by 3 bases and J by 5 bases, 2 bases remained unmatched. The germline V gene has CDR1 MGHDK and CDR2 SYGVNS. CDR3 size: 15 residues. The CDR3 region has the DNA TGTGCCAGCAGTGATCCTAGCGGGGGGACCGGGGAGCTGTTTTTT. This codes for CASSDPSGGTGELFF.